Listed below are T cell receptor beta chains from one sample, sequenced in a study of lymphopenia after photon versus proton radiotherapy. This table comes from immunoSEQ multiplex PCR, and its TCRdb copy is limited to in-frame clones, with some not included. The table includes 2,000 or so clones, roughly 72% detected once. The source was peripheral blood, collected from a patient treated with photon-based radiotherapy. These receptors were taken from a man at least 80 years old with cholangiocarcinoma. Both conserved end residues are part of each CDR3. The D gene is left open where the match is weak.

V: TRBV5-3
D: TRBD1
CDR3: CARSGRTGALDTEAFF

V: TRBV5-1
D: TRBD2
CDR3: CASSPAPSGPSTDTQYF

V: TRBV14
D: NA
CDR3: CASSHLAGWAYGYTF

V: TRBV6-5
D: TRBD2
CDR3: CASSPWGGMGEQFF

V: TRBV9
D: NA
CDR3: CASSDRDRGWPQHF

V: TRBV28
D: NA
CDR3: CASSHRGSGELFF

V: TRBV9
D: NA
CDR3: CASSGSTGTVAEAFF

V: TRBV5-6
D: NA
CDR3: CASSGRDTSGNTIYF

V: TRBV7-8
D: NA
CDR3: CASSLAGGPGTQYF

V: TRBV5-1
D: NA
CDR3: CASSLGQSAAYGYTF

V: TRBV9
D: NA
CDR3: CASSVGRPYNSPLHF

V: TRBV28
D: NA
CDR3: CASSPGQEQFF

V: TRBV2
D: NA
CDR3: CASSPFSADTQYF

V: TRBV27
D: TRBD1
CDR3: CASRPGTGGSQPQHF

V: TRBV2
D: TRBD1
CDR3: CASRANGQGVTEAFF

V: TRBV7-9
D: NA
CDR3: CASSFSTVSEQFF

V: TRBV4-1
D: NA
CDR3: CASSPNLRAPYNEQFF

V: TRBV27
D: TRBD1
CDR3: CASKGQGRVGEQYF

V: TRBV19
D: NA
CDR3: CASRRAGELFF

V: TRBV14
D: TRBD1
CDR3: CASSQDLEGAVYGYTF

V: TRBV20-1
D: NA
CDR3: CSARAYNEQFF

V: TRBV5-6
D: TRBD2
CDR3: CASRIGSGLARPYEQYF

V: TRBV2
D: NA
CDR3: CASSLRVDGNQPQHF

V: TRBV6-1
D: NA
CDR3: CASSPGDTEAFF

V: TRBV27
D: NA
CDR3: CASSSGMTGRPYEQYF

V: TRBV2
D: NA
CDR3: CASLRQALNTEAFF

V: TRBV5-1
D: TRBD1
CDR3: CASSWDRAREGYTF

V: TRBV18
D: TRBD1
CDR3: CASSPDRGGNQPQHF

V: TRBV27
D: NA
CDR3: CASNPGAGNYGYTF

V: TRBV18
D: NA
CDR3: CASSPPSTDTQYF

V: TRBV2
D: NA
CDR3: CASRPGVNTEAFF

V: TRBV6-4
D: TRBD2
CDR3: CASSRSGDPTDTQYF

V: TRBV2
D: TRBD1
CDR3: CASRGQGSASGEQYF

V: TRBV19
D: TRBD2
CDR3: CASSLTGTSGGYEQFF

V: TRBV5-1
D: NA
CDR3: CASSSMGVEETQYF

V: TRBV4-2
D: TRBD2
CDR3: CASSPEGAGGRQETQYF

V: TRBV5-1
D: NA
CDR3: CASSPGAMNTGELFF

V: TRBV11-2
D: NA
CDR3: CASSPQGTGELFF

V: TRBV29-1
D: NA
CDR3: CSFRESRTEAFF

V: TRBV9
D: NA
CDR3: CASSVGGAQETQYF

V: TRBV9
D: TRBD1
CDR3: CASSPSGTGYYGYTF

V: TRBV11-2
D: NA
CDR3: CASRFSVDTGELFF

V: TRBV18
D: NA
CDR3: CASSPGPGYNEQFF

V: TRBV7-3
D: TRBD1
CDR3: CASSSSPGTGTEAFF

V: TRBV5-3
D: NA
CDR3: CARSSNRSGANVLTF

V: TRBV5-4
D: NA
CDR3: CASSPGRAQPQHF

V: TRBV5-8
D: NA
CDR3: CASSRGITGVHEQFF

V: TRBV7-3
D: TRBD2
CDR3: CASSRTSGAGTDTQYF

V: TRBV27
D: NA
CDR3: CASSLSGRSRTEAFF

V: TRBV28
D: NA
CDR3: CASSSYRALNTEAFF

V: TRBV6-6
D: TRBD1
CDR3: CASKATGVTEAFF

V: TRBV5-4
D: TRBD1
CDR3: CASSQSAGGSNQPQHF

V: TRBV9
D: NA
CDR3: CASDRGATDTQYF

V: TRBV6-6
D: NA
CDR3: CASIGHMITEAFF

V: TRBV9
D: NA
CDR3: CASSVTESSYNSPLHF

V: TRBV15
D: TRBD1
CDR3: CATSEVPGQGHREKLFF

V: TRBV10-3
D: NA
CDR3: CAISVERDTQYF

V: TRBV5-6
D: TRBD1
CDR3: CASSRTGITLEAFF

V: TRBV27
D: NA
CDR3: CASLRGGAAYF

V: TRBV7-6
D: NA
CDR3: CASSLAGPPGNTIYF